The table lists the clone carrying this T cell receptor (beta chain) with a few counts. Its specificity is unknown. These data come from a study of T-cell memory formation after mild COVID-19. Whole-study results and caveats: Clonal second-wave expansions that peaked on day 37 had unconfirmed SARS-CoV-2 specificity.

This CDR3 comprises 13 residues. Germline lookup yields CDR1 SGHRS and CDR2 YFSETQ. Trimming cost V 0 bases and J 8 bases, with 9 bases left between them. Employing constant-segment primers, 5'RACE generated TCR alpha and TCR beta cDNA libraries bearing sample barcodes and UMIs. TCRdb redid the calling of the 5' RACE reads with MiXCR, one entry per CDR3 protein. The sample lists roughly 300,000 distinct CDR3 sequences, 8% to 10% occurring once. Sequences were obtained from PBMCs or a T cell subset sorted from them (not recorded which). The source of this sequence is a man between 18 and 29 years old who had mild COVID-19 (a few samples of this study predate the infection). Cell type and time point are not known. The chain links TRBV5-1 to TRBJ2-1, with no clear D. The CDR3 reads CASSLGFGDEQFF. CDR3 DNA sequence: TGCGCCAGCAGCTTGGGTTTCGGAGATGAGCAGTTCTTC. The variable domain in full, with the rest retrieved from reference TRBV5-1 and TRBJ2-1, is KAGVTQTPRYLIKTRGQQVTLSCSPISGHRSVSWYQQTPGQGLQFLFEYFSETQRNKGNFPGRFSGRQFSNSRSEMNVSTLELGDSALYLCASSLGFGDEQFFGPGTRLTVL.